One and the same sample provided the 5 T cell receptor beta chains below, sequenced in a study of OX40 agonist ivuxolimab in advanced cancers. Some clones are missing from TCRdb's copy, which holds only in-frame ones; the method was immunoSEQ multiplex PCR. The sample carries about 60,000 clones, 88% recorded once. The sequencing used CD4+ or CD8+ T cells sorted from blood, collected in a trial of the OX40 agonist ivuxolimab. Receptor source: an adult with an advanced solid tumor such as melanoma, head and neck, liver or kidney cancer.

This sequence joins TRBV18 and TRBJ2-3; D not certain. CDR1 is KGHSH and CDR2 is LQKENI in the germline V gene. Trimming removed 3 bases from V and 0 bases from J, with 10 bases in between. The CDR3 is 15 amino acids. CDR3 residues: CASSPILFSTDTQYF. In nucleotides, the CDR3 is TGTGCCAGCTCACCGATCCTCTTTAGCACAGATACGCAGTATTTT.

J is TRBJ1-5 and V is TRBV6-6; perhaps TRBD1 as D (6 bases). Deletions cut 5 bases from V and 7 bases from J, with 21 bases between. Germline values: CDR1 MNHNY, CDR2 SVGAGI (reference sequence). The CDR3 has 16 residues. CDR3 nucleotide sequence: TGTGCCAGCAGTCCCCGAGGGGGGGGAAGGAGACAGCCCCAGCATTTT. It translates to CASSPRGGGRRQPQHF.

The V call is TRBV7-2, the J call TRBJ2-1, with D perhaps TRBD1 (5 bases). This CDR3 contains 15 residues. Per germline, CDR1 SGHTA and CDR2 FQGNSA. Trimming removed 8 bases at V and 0 bases at J, with 14 bases between. The CDR3 DNA sequence: TGTGCCAGCTTCAAACAGGCGAACTCCTACAATGAGCAGTTCTTC. This encodes CASFKQANSYNEQFF.

The rearrangement joins TRBV7-9 to TRBJ1-4; D unclear. Per germline, CDR1 SEHNR and CDR2 FQNEAQ (reference sequence). There are 14 residues in the CDR3. V was pared by 5 bases and J by 2 bases, with 9 bases between. CDR3 sequence (DNA): TGTGCCAGCAGCCCTAGCACTACTAATGAAAAACTGTTTTTT. It is translated as CASSPSTTNEKLFF.

V usage is TRBV30 and J usage is TRBJ1-4; 9 bases match TRBD1. Unmatched junction bases numbered 8, after V lost 4 bases and J lost 8 bases. Germline CDR1 is GTSNPN and CDR2 is SVGIG (reference sequence). This CDR3 spans 14 amino acids. CDR3 residues: CAWTGQGIGEKLFF. The CDR3 DNA follows: TGTGCCTGGACCGGACAGGGGATTGGGGAAAAACTGTTTTTT.